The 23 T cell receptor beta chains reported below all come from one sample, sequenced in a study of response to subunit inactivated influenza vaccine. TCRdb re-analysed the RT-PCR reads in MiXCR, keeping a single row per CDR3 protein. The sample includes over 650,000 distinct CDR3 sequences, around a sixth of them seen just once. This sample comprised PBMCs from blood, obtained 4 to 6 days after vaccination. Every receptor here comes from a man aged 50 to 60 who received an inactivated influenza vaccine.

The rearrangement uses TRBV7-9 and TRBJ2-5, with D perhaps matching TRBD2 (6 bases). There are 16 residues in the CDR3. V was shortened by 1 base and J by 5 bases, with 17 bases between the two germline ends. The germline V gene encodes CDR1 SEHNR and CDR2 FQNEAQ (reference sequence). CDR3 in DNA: TGTGCCAGCAGCTTAGAACACTCGGTCCGGGGGGAGACCCAGTACTTC. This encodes CASSLEHSVRGETQYF.

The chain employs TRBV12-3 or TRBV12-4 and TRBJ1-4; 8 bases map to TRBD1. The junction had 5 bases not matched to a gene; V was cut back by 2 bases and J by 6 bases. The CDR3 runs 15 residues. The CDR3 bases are TGTGCCAGCAGTTTATGGGGACAGGCGCATGAAAAACTGTTTTTT. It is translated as CASSLWGQAHEKLFF.

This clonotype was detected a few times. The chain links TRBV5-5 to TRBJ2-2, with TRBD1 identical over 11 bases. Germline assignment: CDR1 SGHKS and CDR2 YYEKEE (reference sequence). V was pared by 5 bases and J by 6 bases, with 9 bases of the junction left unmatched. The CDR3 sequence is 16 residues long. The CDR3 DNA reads TGTGCCAGCAGTAAGGACAGGGGGCGGATCGCCGGGGAGCTGTTTTTT. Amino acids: CASSKDRGRIAGELFF.

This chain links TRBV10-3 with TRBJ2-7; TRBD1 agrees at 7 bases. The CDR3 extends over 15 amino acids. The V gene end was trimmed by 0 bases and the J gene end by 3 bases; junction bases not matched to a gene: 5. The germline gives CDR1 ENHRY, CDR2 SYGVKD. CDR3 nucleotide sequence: TGTGCCATCAGTGAGTCGGTGGCAGGGGGCTACGAGCAGTACTTC. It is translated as CAISESVAGGYEQYF.

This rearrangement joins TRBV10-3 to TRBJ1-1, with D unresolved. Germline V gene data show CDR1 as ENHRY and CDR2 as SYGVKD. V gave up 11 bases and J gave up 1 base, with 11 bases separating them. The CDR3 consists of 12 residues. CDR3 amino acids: CAVQRENTEAFF. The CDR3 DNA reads TGTGCCGTACAGAGGGAGAACACTGAAGCTTTCTTT.

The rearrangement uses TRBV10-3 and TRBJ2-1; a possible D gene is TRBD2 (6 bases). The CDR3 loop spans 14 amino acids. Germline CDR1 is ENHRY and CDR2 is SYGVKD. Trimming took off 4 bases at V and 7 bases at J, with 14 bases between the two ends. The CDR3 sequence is CAISASGGENEQFF. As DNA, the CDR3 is TGTGCCATCAGTGCTTCTGGAGGGGAGAATGAGCAGTTCTTC.

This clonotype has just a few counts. This CDR3 reads CATSLAGNYGYTF. The CDR3 nucleotides are TGTGCCACCAGCCTCGCAGGGAACTATGGCTACACCTTC. The chain couples TRBV15 to TRBJ1-2, with D perhaps TRBD1 (5 bases). The germline CDR1 and CDR2 sequences are LNHNV and YYDKDF (reference sequence). V lost 5 bases, J lost 2 bases, and 9 bases lay in between. This CDR3 spans 13 amino acids.

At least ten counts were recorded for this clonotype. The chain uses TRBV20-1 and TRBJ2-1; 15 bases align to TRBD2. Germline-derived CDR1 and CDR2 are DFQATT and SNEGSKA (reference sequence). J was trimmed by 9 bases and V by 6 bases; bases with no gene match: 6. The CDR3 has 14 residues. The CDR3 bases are TGCAGTGCATCGGGACTAGCGGGGGGCCCTGAGCAGTTCTTC. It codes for CSASGLAGGPEQFF.

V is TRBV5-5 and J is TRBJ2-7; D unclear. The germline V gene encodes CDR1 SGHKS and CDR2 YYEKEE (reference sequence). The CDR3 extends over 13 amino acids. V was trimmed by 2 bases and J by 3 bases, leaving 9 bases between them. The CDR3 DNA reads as TGTGCCAGCAGCTTCCAACCCAACTACGAGCAGTACTTC. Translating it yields CASSFQPNYEQYF.

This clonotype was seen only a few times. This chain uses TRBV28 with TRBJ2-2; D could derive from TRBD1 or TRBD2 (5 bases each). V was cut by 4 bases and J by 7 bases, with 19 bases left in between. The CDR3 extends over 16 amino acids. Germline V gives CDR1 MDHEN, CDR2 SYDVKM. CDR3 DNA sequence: TGTGCCAGCAGTTGGTTCCGGGGCGACCCCAACGGGGAGCTGTTTTTT. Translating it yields CASSWFRGDPNGELFF.

The CDR3, as DNA: TGTGCCAGCAGCCATTATCAGGGGAATTCACCCCTCCACTTT. It yields the protein CASSHYQGNSPLHF. V is TRBV3-1 and J is TRBJ1-6; the D gene is possibly TRBD1 (6 bases). The CDR3 loop spans 14 amino acids. Trimming shortened V by 3 bases and J by 7 bases, and 10 bases separated the two germline ends. The germline V gene has CDR1 LGHDT and CDR2 YNNKEL (reference sequence). The whole variable domain, filled in from reference TRBV3-1 and TRBJ1-6, reads DTAVSQTPKYLVTQMGNDKSIKCEQNLGHDTMYWYKQDSKKFLKIMFSYNNKELIINETVPNRFSPKSPDKAHLNLHINSLELGDSAVYFCASSHYQGNSPLHFGNGTRLTVT.

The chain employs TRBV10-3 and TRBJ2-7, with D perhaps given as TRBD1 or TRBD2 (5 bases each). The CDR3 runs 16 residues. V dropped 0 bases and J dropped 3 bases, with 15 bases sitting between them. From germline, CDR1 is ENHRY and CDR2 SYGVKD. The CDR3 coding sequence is TGTGCCATCAGTGAGTCGAGAGGGGTCTTCGACTACGAGCAGTACTTC. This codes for CAISESRGVFDYEQYF.

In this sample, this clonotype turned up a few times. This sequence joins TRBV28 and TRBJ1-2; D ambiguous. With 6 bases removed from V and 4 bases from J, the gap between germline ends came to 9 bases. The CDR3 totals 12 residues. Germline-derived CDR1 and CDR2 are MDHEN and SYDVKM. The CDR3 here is CASRPAFYGYTF. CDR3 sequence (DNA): TGTGCCAGCAGGCCTGCTTTCTATGGCTACACCTTC.

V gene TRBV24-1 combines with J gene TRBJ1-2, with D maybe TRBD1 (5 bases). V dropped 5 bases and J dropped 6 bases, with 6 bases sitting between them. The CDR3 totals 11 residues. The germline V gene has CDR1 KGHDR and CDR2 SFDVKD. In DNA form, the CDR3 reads TGTGCCACCAGTGGGGGGGATGGCTACACCTTC. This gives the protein CATSGGDGYTF.

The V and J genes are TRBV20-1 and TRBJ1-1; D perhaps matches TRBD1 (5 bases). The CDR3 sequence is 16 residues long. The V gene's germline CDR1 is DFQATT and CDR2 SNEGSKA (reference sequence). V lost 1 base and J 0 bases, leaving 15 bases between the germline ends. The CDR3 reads CSARVGTGRMNTEAFF. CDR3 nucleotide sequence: TGCAGTGCTAGAGTGGGCACAGGCCGCATGAACACTGAAGCTTTCTTT.

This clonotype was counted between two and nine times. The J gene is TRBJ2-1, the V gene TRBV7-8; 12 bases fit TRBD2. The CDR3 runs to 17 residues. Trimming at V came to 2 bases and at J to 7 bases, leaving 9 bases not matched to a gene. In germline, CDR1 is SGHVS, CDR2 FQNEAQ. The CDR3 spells CASSLFASGRGGNEQFF. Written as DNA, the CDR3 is TGTGCCAGCAGCTTATTTGCTAGCGGGAGGGGAGGAAATGAGCAGTTCTTC.

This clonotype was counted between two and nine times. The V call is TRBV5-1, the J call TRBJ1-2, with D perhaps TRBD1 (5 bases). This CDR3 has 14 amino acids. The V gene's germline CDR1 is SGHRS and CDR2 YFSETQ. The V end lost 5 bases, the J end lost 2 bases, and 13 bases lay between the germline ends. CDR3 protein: CASSSQGLNYGYTF. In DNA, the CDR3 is TGCGCCAGCAGTTCCCAGGGACTGAACTATGGCTACACCTTC.

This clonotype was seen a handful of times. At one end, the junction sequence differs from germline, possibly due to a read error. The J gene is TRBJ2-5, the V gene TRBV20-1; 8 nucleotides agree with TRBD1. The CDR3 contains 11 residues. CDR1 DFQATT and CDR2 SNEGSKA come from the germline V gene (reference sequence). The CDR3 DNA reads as TGCAGTGCTGCGTTCCGGGACAGGAGAAACTTC. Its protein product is CSAAFRDRRNF.

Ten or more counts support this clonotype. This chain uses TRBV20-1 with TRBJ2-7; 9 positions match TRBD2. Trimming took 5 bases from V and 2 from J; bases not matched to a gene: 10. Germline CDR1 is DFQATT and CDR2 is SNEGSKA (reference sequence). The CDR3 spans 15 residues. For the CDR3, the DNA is TGCAGTGCTGGGGCCCAGCGGGAGGTGCCCTACGAGCAGTACTTC. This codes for CSAGAQREVPYEQYF.

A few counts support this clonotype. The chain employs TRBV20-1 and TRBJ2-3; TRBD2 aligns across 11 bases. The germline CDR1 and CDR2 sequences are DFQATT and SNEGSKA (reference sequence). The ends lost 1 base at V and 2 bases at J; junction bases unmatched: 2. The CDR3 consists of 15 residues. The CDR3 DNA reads TGCAGTGCTAGAGTAGCGGGGGGGGTCACAGATACGCAGTATTTT. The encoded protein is CSARVAGGVTDTQYF.

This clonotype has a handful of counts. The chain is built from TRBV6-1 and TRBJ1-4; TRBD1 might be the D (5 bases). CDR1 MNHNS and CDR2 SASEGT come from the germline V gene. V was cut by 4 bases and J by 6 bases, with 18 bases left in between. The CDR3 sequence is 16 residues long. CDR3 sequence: CASSGGYGQLDEKLFF. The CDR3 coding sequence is TGTGCCAGCAGTGGAGGGTATGGACAATTAGATGAAAAACTGTTTTTT.

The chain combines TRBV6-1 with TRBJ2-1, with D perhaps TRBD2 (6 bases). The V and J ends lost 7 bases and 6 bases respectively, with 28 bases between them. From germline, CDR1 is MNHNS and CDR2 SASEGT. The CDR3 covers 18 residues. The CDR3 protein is CASKQRFDGTPFLNEQFF. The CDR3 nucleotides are TGTGCCAGCAAGCAGCGGTTCGACGGGACTCCCTTCCTCAATGAGCAGTTCTTC.

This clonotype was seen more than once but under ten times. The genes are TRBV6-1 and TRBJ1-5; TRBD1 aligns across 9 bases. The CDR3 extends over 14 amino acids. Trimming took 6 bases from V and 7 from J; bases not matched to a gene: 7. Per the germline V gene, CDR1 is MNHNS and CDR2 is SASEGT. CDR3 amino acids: CASSGGTGRQPQHF. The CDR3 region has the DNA TGTGCCAGCAGCGGTGGGACAGGGAGACAGCCCCAGCATTTT.